This TCR beta chain was identified in a study of cytomegalovirus exposure and HLA in healthy donors. Study overall: Approximately 81% of 350 to 400 genotyped donors fell in the Caucasian-associated ancestry cluster. The study, taken as a whole, reports: Immune exposure information available was restricted to CMV serostatus.

Regarding this clone: Its matching antigen is unknown.

Researchers ran the PCR with 60 Vbeta and 13 Jbeta primers. Assay: immunoSEQ multiplex PCR; the TCRdb copy retains only in-frame clones and omits some. In total, the table holds 20,000 or so clones. Germline V gene lookup returns CDR1 LGHNA and CDR2 YNFKEQ. This CDR3 spans 15 amino acids. The V gene lost 5 bases and the J gene lost 3 bases, with 13 bases spanning the gap. The TCR originated in a man in his 60s in good health and CMV-seropositive. The rearrangement uses TRBV4-2 and TRBJ2-2, with unresolved D. The sequenced sample consisted of PBMCs. The CDR3 DNA reads TGTGCCAGCAGCTTAAGCCTTACAGACACCGGGGAGCTGTTTTTT. Translated, it gives CASSLSLTDTGELFF.